What follows is one T cell receptor beta chain and its context. Its specificity is not known. A much bigger clone sits one base away, suggesting this may be a read error. Orbital computed tomography and thyroid ultrasound, together with serum TRAb and thyroxine and clinical symptoms, were used for diagnoses. CDR3 size: 12 residues. Germline loops: CDR1 ENHRY, CDR2 SYGVKD. TCR beta CDR3 regions were amplified from RNA transcripts. Using the HTBI primer set, a first-round RT-PCR was run on the TCR CDR3. TCRdb re-analysed the multiplex PCR reads in MiXCR, keeping a single row per CDR3 protein. The sample consists of just under 750,000 distinct CDR3 sequences, about a third of them appearing once. The source of the sample is a study of T cells in Graves' hyperthyroidism and ophthalmopathy. Study results and limitations: Blood also held most thyroid clonotypes expanded beyond 0.001.

The TCR was taken from a woman aged 40 to 50 with Graves' hyperthyroidism. Material for sequencing was blood. The chain is built from TRBV10-3 and TRBJ2-2, with a tentative D call TRBD2 (5 bases). The CDR3, as DNA: TGTGCCGTCAGTGATAGCGTGGGGGAGCTGTTTTTT. Its protein is CAVSDSVGELFF.